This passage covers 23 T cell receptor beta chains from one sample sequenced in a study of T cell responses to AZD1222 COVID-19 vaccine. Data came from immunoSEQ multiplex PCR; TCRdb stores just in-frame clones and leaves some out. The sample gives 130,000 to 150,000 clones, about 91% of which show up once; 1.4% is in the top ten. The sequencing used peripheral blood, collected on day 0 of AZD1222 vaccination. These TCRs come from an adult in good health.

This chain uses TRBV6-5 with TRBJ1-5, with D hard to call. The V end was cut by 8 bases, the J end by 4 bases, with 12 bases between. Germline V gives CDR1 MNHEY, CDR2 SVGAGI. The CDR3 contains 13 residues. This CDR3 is CASGLRRNQPQHF. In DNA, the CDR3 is TGTGCCAGCGGGTTGAGGAGAAATCAGCCCCAGCATTTT.

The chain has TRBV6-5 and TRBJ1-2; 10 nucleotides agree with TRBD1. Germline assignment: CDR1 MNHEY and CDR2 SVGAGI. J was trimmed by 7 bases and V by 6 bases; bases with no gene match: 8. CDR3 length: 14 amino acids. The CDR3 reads CASSRTGGLPGYTF. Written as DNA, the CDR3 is TGTGCCAGCAGCAGGACAGGGGGACTTCCTGGCTACACCTTC.

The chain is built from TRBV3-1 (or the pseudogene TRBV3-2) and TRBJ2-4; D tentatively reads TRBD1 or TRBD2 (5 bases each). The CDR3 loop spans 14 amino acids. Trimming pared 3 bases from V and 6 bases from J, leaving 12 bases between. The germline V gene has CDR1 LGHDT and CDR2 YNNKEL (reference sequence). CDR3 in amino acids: CASSHAGSPNIQYF. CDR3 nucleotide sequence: TGTGCCAGCAGCCATGCAGGGAGTCCAAACATTCAGTACTTC.

CDR3 DNA: TGTGCCAGCAGGCCCAAAGCGGGGGAGCAGTTCTTC. The encoded protein is CASRPKAGEQFF. This rearrangement joins TRBV27 to TRBJ2-1; 7 nucleotides align to TRBD2. The CDR3 runs to 12 residues. The germline V gene encodes CDR1 MNHEY and CDR2 SMNVEV (reference sequence). J gave up 10 bases and V 6 bases, and 6 bases lay outside the gene matches.

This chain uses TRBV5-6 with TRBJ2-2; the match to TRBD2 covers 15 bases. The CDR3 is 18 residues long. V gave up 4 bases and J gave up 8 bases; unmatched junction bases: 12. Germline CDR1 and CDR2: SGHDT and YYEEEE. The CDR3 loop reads CASSPTLGLAGGPGELFF. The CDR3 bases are TGTGCCAGCAGCCCGACCCTTGGACTAGCGGGGGGGCCTGGGGAGCTGTTTTTT.

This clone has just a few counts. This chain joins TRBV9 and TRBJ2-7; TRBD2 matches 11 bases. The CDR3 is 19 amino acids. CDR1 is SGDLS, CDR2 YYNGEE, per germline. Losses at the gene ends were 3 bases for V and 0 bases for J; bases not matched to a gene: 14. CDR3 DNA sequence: TGTGCCAGCAGCGAGCCTAGCGGGGGGCCCAACAAGCACTCCTACGAGCAGTACTTC. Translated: CASSEPSGGPNKHSYEQYF.

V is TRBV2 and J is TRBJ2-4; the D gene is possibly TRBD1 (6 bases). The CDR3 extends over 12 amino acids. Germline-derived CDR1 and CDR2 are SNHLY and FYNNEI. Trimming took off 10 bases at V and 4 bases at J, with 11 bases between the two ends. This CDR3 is CATKDRKNIQYF. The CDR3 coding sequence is TGTGCCACTAAGGACAGAAAAAACATTCAGTACTTC.

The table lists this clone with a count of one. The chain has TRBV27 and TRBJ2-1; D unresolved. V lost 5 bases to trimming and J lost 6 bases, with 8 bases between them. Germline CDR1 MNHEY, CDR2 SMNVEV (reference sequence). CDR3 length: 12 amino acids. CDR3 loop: CASSASPNEQFF. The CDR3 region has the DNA TGTGCCAGCAGTGCCTCCCCCAATGAGCAGTTCTTC.

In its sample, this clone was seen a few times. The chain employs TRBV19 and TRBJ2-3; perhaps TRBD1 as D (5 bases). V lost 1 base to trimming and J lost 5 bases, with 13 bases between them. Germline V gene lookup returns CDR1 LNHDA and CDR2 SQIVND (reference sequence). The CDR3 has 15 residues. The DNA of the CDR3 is TGTGCCAGTAGTATAGGAGCAGGGTTGGGAGATACGCAGTATTTT. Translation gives CASSIGAGLGDTQYF.

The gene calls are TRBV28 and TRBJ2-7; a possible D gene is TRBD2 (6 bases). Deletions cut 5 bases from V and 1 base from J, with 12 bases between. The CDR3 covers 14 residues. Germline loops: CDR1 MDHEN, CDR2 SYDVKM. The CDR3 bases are TGTGCCAGCAGTGGAAGAGGGACTTCCTACGAGCAGTACTTC. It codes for CASSGRGTSYEQYF. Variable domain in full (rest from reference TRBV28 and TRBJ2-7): DVKVTQSSRYLVKRTGEKVFLECVQDMDHENMFWYRQDPGLGLRLIYFSYDVKMKEKGDIPEGYSVSREKKERFSLILESASTNQTSMYLCASSGRGTSYEQYFGPGTRLTVT.

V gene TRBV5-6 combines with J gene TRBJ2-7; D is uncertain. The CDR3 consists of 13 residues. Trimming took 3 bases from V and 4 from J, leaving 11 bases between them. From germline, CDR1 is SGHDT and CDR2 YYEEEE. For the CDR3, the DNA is TGTGCCAGCAGCTCCCGGTCCTTTTACGAGCAGTACTTC. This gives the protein CASSSRSFYEQYF.

The CDR3 here is CASSEGGIVGPNEKLFF. CDR3 in DNA: TGTGCCAGCAGCGAGGGCGGGATTGTGGGACCTAATGAAAAACTGTTTTTT. This sequence joins TRBV9 and TRBJ1-4, with D tentatively TRBD1 (5 bases). Between the trimmed V and J ends, which lost 3 bases and 3 bases, there was a span of 18 bases. CDR1 and CDR2 (germline): SGDLS, YYNGEE. The CDR3 has 17 residues.

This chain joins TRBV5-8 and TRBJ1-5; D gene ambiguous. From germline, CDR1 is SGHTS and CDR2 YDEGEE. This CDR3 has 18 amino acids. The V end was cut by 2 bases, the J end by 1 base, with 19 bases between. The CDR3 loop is CASSFEWQTPGSNQPQHF. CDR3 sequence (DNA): TGTGCCAGCAGCTTCGAATGGCAGACTCCGGGAAGCAATCAGCCCCAGCATTTT.

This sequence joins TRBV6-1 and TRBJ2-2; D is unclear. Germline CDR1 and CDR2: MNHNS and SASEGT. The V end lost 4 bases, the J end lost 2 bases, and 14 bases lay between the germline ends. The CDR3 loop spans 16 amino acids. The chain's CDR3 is CASSGGDVLNTGELFF. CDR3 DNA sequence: TGTGCCAGCAGTGGAGGAGACGTTCTAAACACCGGGGAGCTGTTTTTT.

The CDR3 DNA reads as TGCGCCAGCAGGGGGGAGGCGGAAAAACTGTTTTTT. It is translated as CASRGEAEKLFF. V and J are TRBV5-1 and TRBJ1-4; D is perhaps TRBD1 (5 bases). From germline, CDR1 is SGHRS and CDR2 YFSETQ. Trimming took off 5 bases at V and 8 bases at J, with 10 bases between the two ends. The CDR3 loop spans 12 amino acids.

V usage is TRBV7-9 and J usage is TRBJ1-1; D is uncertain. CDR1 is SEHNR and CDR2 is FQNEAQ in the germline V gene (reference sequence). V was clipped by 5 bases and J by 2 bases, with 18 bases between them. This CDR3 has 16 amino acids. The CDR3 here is CASSPSSLDPNTEAFF. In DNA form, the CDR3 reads TGTGCCAGCAGCCCATCCTCGCTCGATCCTAACACTGAAGCTTTCTTT.

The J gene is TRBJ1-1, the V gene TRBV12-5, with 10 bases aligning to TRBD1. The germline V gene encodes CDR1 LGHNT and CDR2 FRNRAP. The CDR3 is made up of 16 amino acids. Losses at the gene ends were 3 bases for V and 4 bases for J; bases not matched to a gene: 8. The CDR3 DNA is TGTGCTAGTGGTTTAAGCCGGGACAGGGGTAGCACTGAAGCTTTCTTT. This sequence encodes CASGLSRDRGSTEAFF.

Here the CDR3 DNA reads TGTGCCAGCAGCCAACTATTAGGGATCCCGGGAGAGACCCAGTACTTC. This codes for CASSQLLGIPGETQYF. The J gene is TRBJ2-5, the V gene TRBV3-1 (or the pseudogene TRBV3-2); the D is unclear. The CDR3 spans 16 residues. V was shortened by 2 bases and J by 4 bases, with 17 bases between the two germline ends. CDR1 is LGHDT and CDR2 is YNNKEL in the germline V gene (reference sequence).

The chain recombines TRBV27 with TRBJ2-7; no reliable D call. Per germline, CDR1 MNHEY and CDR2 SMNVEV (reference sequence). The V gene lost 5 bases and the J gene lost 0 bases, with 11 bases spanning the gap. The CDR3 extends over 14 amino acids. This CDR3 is CASSPTTNSYEQYF. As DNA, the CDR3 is TGTGCCAGCAGTCCAACCACAAACTCCTACGAGCAGTACTTC.

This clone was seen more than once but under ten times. The CDR3 DNA follows: TGTGCCAGCAGCTCAGGTAGCAATCAGCCCCAGCATTTT. Protein product: CASSSGSNQPQHF. The rearrangement uses TRBV27 and TRBJ1-5; D gene unclear. Trimming took 6 bases from V and 0 from J, leaving 6 bases between them. Germline lookup yields CDR1 MNHEY and CDR2 SMNVEV (reference sequence). The CDR3 has 13 residues.

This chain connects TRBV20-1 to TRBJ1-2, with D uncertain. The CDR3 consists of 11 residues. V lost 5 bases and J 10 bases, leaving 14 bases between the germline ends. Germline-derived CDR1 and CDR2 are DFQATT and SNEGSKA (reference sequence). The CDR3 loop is CSADGSLFYTF. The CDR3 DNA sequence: TGCAGTGCTGACGGGTCCTTGTTCTACACCTTC.

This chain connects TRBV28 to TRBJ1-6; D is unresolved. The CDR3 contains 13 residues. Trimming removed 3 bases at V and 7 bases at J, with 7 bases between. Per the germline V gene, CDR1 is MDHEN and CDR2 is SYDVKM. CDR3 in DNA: TGTGCCAGCAGTTTGGTAGGGAATTCACCCCTCCACTTT. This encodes CASSLVGNSPLHF.

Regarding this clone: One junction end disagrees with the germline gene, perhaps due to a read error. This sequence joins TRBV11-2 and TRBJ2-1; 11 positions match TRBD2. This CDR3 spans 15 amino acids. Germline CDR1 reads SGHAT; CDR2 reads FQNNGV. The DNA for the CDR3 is TGTGCCAGCAGGTTAGCGGGGGGGATTTACAATGAGCAGTTCTTC. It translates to CASRLAGGIYNEQFF.